Listed below are T cell receptor beta chains from one sample, sequenced in a study of blood T cell repertoires in COVID-19. Assay: immunoSEQ multiplex PCR; the TCRdb copy retains only in-frame clones and omits some. The sample includes about 180,000 clones, about 90% of them seen just once. Sample: PBMCs or T cells enriched from blood (not recorded which). Receptors originate from a human donor with acute COVID-19. The donor label of this sample is uncertain. CDR3s include the opening cysteine and the closing phenylalanine or tryptophan.

v_gene: TRBV19
j_gene: TRBJ1-1
CDR3aa: CASSISPFRENTEAFF

v_gene: TRBV5-1
j_gene: TRBJ1-2
CDR3aa: CASGRWGQSLNYGYTF

v_gene: TRBV5-4
j_gene: TRBJ1-1
CDR3aa: CASSFAGRMNTEAFF

v_gene: TRBV18
j_gene: TRBJ1-2
CDR3aa: CASSPPGGSHYGYTF

v_gene: TRBV19
j_gene: TRBJ1-2
CDR3aa: CASSALYGYTF

v_gene: TRBV9
j_gene: TRBJ2-6
CDR3aa: CASSPTGSGSGANVLTF

v_gene: TRBV3-1/TRBV3-2
j_gene: TRBJ1-4
CDR3aa: CASSLSDRNEKLFF

v_gene: TRBV3-1/TRBV3-2
j_gene: TRBJ1-1
CDR3aa: CASSQRGGNTEAFF

v_gene: TRBV11-2
j_gene: TRBJ1-1
CDR3aa: CASSLALTGNTEAFF

v_gene: TRBV7-2
j_gene: TRBJ2-7
CDR3aa: CASSAASGNYEQYF

v_gene: TRBV2
j_gene: TRBJ2-1
CDR3aa: CATSRGLGEQFF

v_gene: TRBV7-8
j_gene: TRBJ1-2
CDR3aa: CASSLTENYGYTF

v_gene: TRBV18
j_gene: TRBJ2-3
CDR3aa: CASSPEQGIDTQYF

v_gene: TRBV7-2
j_gene: TRBJ2-7
CDR3aa: CASSQETGFEQYF

v_gene: TRBV9
j_gene: TRBJ1-2
CDR3aa: CASSVGSRDTNYGYTF

v_gene: TRBV7-9
j_gene: TRBJ2-6
CDR3aa: CASSRRQASFSGANVLTF

v_gene: TRBV15
j_gene: TRBJ1-5
CDR3aa: CATSRGDQPQHF

v_gene: TRBV5-1
j_gene: TRBJ2-7
CDR3aa: CASSPGLAGGSYEQYF

v_gene: TRBV10-3
j_gene: TRBJ2-2
CDR3aa: CAISESSGGAGELFF

v_gene: TRBV9
j_gene: TRBJ2-5
CDR3aa: CASSVAAGGRQETQYF

v_gene: TRBV24-1
j_gene: TRBJ2-3
CDR3aa: CATSGPGTGRGDTQYF

v_gene: TRBV7-9
j_gene: TRBJ1-2
CDR3aa: CASSSGTRWRDGYTF

v_gene: TRBV18
j_gene: TRBJ1-1
CDR3aa: CASSTGQGAEAFF

v_gene: TRBV2
j_gene: TRBJ2-2
CDR3aa: CASSGQGGGTGELFF

v_gene: TRBV9
j_gene: TRBJ2-5
CDR3aa: CASSAPGLEETQYF

v_gene: TRBV5-4
j_gene: TRBJ2-1
CDR3aa: CASSGRDFSLNEQFF

v_gene: TRBV5-6
j_gene: TRBJ1-6
CDR3aa: CASTTTGGESPLHF

v_gene: TRBV29-1
j_gene: TRBJ2-2
CDR3aa: CSGGSGGRTGELFF

v_gene: TRBV5-5
j_gene: TRBJ2-7
CDR3aa: CASSLGAATYEQYF

v_gene: TRBV9
j_gene: TRBJ2-2
CDR3aa: CASSRGGQNTGELFF

v_gene: TRBV19
j_gene: TRBJ2-6
CDR3aa: CASSTRLSGANVLTF